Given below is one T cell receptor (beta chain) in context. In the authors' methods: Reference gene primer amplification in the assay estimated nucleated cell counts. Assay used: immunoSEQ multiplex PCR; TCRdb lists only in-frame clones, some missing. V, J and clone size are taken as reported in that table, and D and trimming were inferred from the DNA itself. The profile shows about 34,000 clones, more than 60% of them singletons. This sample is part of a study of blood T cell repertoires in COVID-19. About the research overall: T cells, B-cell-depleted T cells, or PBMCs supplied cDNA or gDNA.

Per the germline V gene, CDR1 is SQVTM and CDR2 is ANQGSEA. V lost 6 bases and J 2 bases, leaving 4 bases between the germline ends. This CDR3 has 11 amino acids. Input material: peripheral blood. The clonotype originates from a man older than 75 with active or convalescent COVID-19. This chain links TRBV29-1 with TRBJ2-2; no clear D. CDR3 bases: TGCAGCGTCCTTAACACCGGGGAGCTGTTTTTT. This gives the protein CSVLNTGELFF.